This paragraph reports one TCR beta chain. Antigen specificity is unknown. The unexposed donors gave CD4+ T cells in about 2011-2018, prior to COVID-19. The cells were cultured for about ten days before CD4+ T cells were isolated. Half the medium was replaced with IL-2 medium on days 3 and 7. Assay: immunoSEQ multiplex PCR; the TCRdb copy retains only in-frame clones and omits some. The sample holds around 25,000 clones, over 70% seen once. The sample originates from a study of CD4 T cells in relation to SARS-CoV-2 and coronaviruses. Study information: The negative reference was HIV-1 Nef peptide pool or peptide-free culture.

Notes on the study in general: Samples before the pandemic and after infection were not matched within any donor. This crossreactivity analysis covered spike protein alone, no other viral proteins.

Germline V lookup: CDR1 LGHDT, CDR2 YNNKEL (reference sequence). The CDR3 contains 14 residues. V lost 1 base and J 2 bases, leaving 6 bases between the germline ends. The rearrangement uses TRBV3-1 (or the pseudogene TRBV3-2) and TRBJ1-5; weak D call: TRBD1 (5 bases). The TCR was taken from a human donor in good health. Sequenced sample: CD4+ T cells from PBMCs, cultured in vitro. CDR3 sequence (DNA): TGTGCCAGCAGCCAAGGGGACGGCAATCAGCCCCAGCATTTT. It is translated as CASSQGDGNQPQHF.